This T cell receptor beta chain was identified in a study of blood T cell dynamics during melanoma immunotherapy. Germline-derived CDR1 and CDR2 are SGHRS and YFSETQ. The CDR3 spans 17 residues. With 3 bases clipped from V and 7 bases from J, the junction kept 10 bases outside the gene matches. Repertoires were generated with immunoSEQ multiplex PCR, while TCRdb's copy carries only in-frame clones and drops some. The data hold about 24,000 clones, with roughly 89% observed a single time. Time point reported: pre-treatment baseline. The source of this sequence is a human donor with melanoma. Sample: blood, taken from a patient treated with checkpoint blockade. The chain recombines TRBV5-1 with TRBJ2-3; TRBD2 agrees at 14 bases. The CDR3 region is CASSSPLRTSGGNTQYF. The DNA of the CDR3 is TGCGCCAGCAGCTCCCCCTTGAGGACTAGCGGGGGGAATACGCAGTATTTT.